One sample yielded the 26 T cell receptor beta chains listed below, sequenced in a study of CDR3 diversity in severe acne. TCRdb redid the calling of the PCR reads with MiXCR, one entry per CDR3 protein. The repertoire holds approximately 77,000 distinct CDR3 sequences, with 45% to 55% as singletons. Sample: blood. Every receptor here comes from a male donor with severe acne vulgaris.

The count of this clonotype is one. The chain carries TRBV5-1 and TRBJ2-2; D unresolved. V was trimmed by 4 bases and J by 6 bases, leaving 13 bases between them. CDR1 is SGHRS, CDR2 YFSETQ, per germline. CDR3 length: 14 amino acids. CDR3 in amino acids: CASSPDVEPGELFF. For the CDR3, the DNA is TGCGCCAGCAGCCCTGACGTCGAGCCCGGGGAGCTGTTTTTT.

This chain links TRBV27 with TRBJ1-4; D unclear. Trimming shortened V by 2 bases and J by 7 bases, and 5 bases separated the two germline ends. Germline V gene data show CDR1 as MNHEY and CDR2 as SMNVEV (reference sequence). The CDR3 consists of 12 residues. CDR3 sequence reads: CASSLSGEKLFF. The DNA of the CDR3 is TGTGCCAGCAGTTTAAGCGGTGAAAAACTGTTTTTT.

The sample holds many counts of this clonotype. This chain links TRBV11-3 with TRBJ2-5, with 8 nucleotides matching TRBD1. CDR1 is SGHNT, CDR2 YENEEA, per germline. The trim removed 10 bases at V and 0 bases at J, leaving 16 bases unmatched. This CDR3 is 17 amino acids long. The CDR3 region is CANEPVYRGMYQETQYF. The CDR3 nucleotides are TGTGCCAACGAGCCGGTGTACAGGGGGATGTACCAAGAGACCCAGTACTTC.

Notes on this clonotype: Because it lacks the conserved phenylalanine or tryptophan at the end, this CDR3 is likely a read error. The rearrangement uses TRBV7-2 and TRBJ2-5; the D is unclear. The ends were cut back, 0 bases at V and 6 bases at J, with 5 bases in the middle. Germline-derived CDR1 and CDR2 are SGHTA and FQGNSA. The CDR3 loop spans 12 amino acids. Here the CDR3 reads CASSLALKTQYL. CDR3 nucleotide sequence: TGTGCCAGCAGCTTAGCCCTAAAGACCCAGTACCTC.

Remarks on this clonotype: One end of the junction is discordant with germline, which a read error may explain. This rearrangement joins TRBV9 to TRBJ2-5; TRBD1 might be the D (5 bases). The germline gives CDR1 SGDLS, CDR2 YYNGEE. The CDR3 is made up of 14 amino acids. The CDR3 here is CASSVGVGVRTKYF. The CDR3 nucleotides read TGTGCCAGCAGCGTAGGGGTAGGGGTTCGGACCAAGTACTTC.

The gene calls are TRBV10-3 and TRBJ2-5; the match to TRBD1 covers 7 bases. Germline V CDR1 and CDR2: ENHRY, SYGVKD. The CDR3 extends over 14 amino acids. Losses at the gene ends were 10 bases for V and 1 base for J; bases not matched to a gene: 9. The CDR3 DNA reads TGTGCCAGCAGGACAGGCGAGATCCAAGAGACCCAGTACTTC. Protein product: CASRTGEIQETQYF.

To note about this clonotype: An end of the junction does not agree with germline; a read error may underlie this. This rearrangement joins TRBV25-1 to TRBJ1-2; 9 bases fit TRBD1. The CDR3 runs 13 residues. The germline gives CDR1 MGHDK, CDR2 SYGVNS. The CDR3 nucleotides read TGTGCCGGCAGTGAGGGGACAGGGTCTGGCTACACCTTC. Its translation: CAGSEGTGSGYTF.

As regards this clonotype: A read error is possible here, since a much larger clone lies one base away. The chain couples TRBV7-2 to TRBJ2-5; no clear D. From germline, CDR1 is SGHTA and CDR2 FQGNSA. The CDR3 has 14 residues. V dropped 1 base and J dropped 6 bases, with 12 bases sitting between them. Here the CDR3 reads CASSLGTFKKTQYF. In nucleotides, the CDR3 is TGTGCCAGCAGCTTAGGGACGTTTAAAAAGACCCAGTACTTC.

This clonotype was seen many times. The J gene is TRBJ2-7, the V gene TRBV12-3 or TRBV12-4; 8 bases line up with TRBD2. Trimming removed 5 bases from V and 2 bases from J; junction bases left unmatched: 14. The CDR3 has 17 residues. CDR3 in DNA: TGTGCCAGCAGTCGACGGGTTAGCGGGGATTCGACCTACGAGCAGTACTTC. Its protein is CASSRRVSGDSTYEQYF.

This clonotype was observed many times. V gene TRBV4-3 combines with J gene TRBJ2-1; 8 positions agree with TRBD2. Germline V gene data show CDR1 as LGHNA and CDR2 as YSLEER. The V and J ends lost 3 bases and 2 bases, in that order; junction bases with no gene match: 12. The CDR3 contains 18 residues. This chain's CDR3 is CASSHLVFAGGTYNEQFF. In DNA, the CDR3 is TGCGCCAGCAGCCATCTCGTCTTTGCGGGAGGCACCTACAATGAGCAGTTCTTC.

This chain links TRBV7-6 with TRBJ2-2; no clear D gene. Trimming stripped 1 base from V and 7 bases from J, with 7 bases between. This CDR3 has 13 amino acids. CDR1 and CDR2 from the germline V gene are SGHVS and FNYEAQ. This chain's CDR3 is CASSLEAVGELFF. In nucleotides, the CDR3 is TGTGCCAGCAGCTTAGAGGCGGTCGGGGAGCTGTTTTTT.

The rearrangement links TRBV20-1 to TRBJ2-2; tentative D call: TRBD1 (5 bases). This CDR3 contains 15 residues. Trimming stripped 0 bases from V and 5 bases from J, with 13 bases between. Germline values: CDR1 DFQATT, CDR2 SNEGSKA (reference sequence). CDR3 sequence reads: CSARDRPRQTGELFF. CDR3 coding DNA: TGCAGTGCTAGAGATCGTCCCAGACAGACCGGGGAGCTGTTTTTT.

The chain carries TRBV6-5 and TRBJ1-5; D gene unclear. CDR1 and CDR2 (germline): MNHEY, SVGAGI. This CDR3 is built from 13 residues. V lost 7 bases to trimming and J lost 0 bases, with 7 bases between them. This CDR3 is CASTIYSNQPQHF. In DNA, the CDR3 is TGTGCCAGCACTATATATAGCAATCAGCCCCAGCATTTT.

As for this clonotype: This may come from a read error, since a much larger clone is one base off. The rearrangement joins TRBV2 to TRBJ2-3; D unclear. Trimming took off 4 bases at V and 2 bases at J, with 37 bases between the two ends. The germline V gene encodes CDR1 SNHLY and CDR2 FYNNEI. The CDR3 totals 23 residues. The CDR3 here is CASSAEAVDDAPLPYTNTDTQYF. DNA for the CDR3: TGTGCCAGCAGTGCAGAGGCGGTGGATGACGCACCCTTACCCTACACAAACACAGATACGCAGTATTTT.

Concerning this clonotype: The junction shows a germline mismatch at one end, possibly a read error. V gene TRBV6-1 combines with J gene TRBJ1-6, with D tentatively TRBD1 (5 bases). The germline V gene encodes CDR1 MNHNS and CDR2 SASEGT. This CDR3 spans 16 amino acids. Written as DNA, the CDR3 is TGTGCCAGCAGTGATCCATCGTGGGGGTATAGTTCACCCCTCCACTTT. This gives the protein CASSDPSWGYSSPLHF.

This clonotype was detected only a few times. The CDR3: CASSEVDRGNQPQHF. The CDR3 nucleotides read TGTGCCAGCAGTGAGGTCGACAGGGGTAATCAGCCCCAGCATTTT. J is TRBJ1-5 and V is TRBV2; 8 nucleotides match TRBD1. Germline V lookup: CDR1 SNHLY, CDR2 FYNNEI. V was clipped by 3 bases and J by 4 bases; unmatched bases: 5. This CDR3 has 15 residues.

The rearrangement joins TRBV5-6 to TRBJ2-4; the match to TRBD2 covers 10 bases. V lost 7 bases and J lost 6; bases outside the gene matches: 10. This CDR3 is 15 amino acids long. The germline V gene has CDR1 SGHDT and CDR2 YYEEEE. CDR3: CASGPSGLAANIQYF. CDR3 sequence (DNA): TGTGCCAGCGGCCCGTCCGGACTAGCGGCAAACATTCAGTACTTC.

This clonotype was detected many times. The chain is built from TRBV12-3 or TRBV12-4 and TRBJ1-2, with no clear D. The germline V and J ends were trimmed by 0 bases and 7 bases, with 12 bases remaining between them. CDR3 length equals 14 residues. CDR3 sequence: CASSLADGRPGYTF. In DNA, the CDR3 is TGTGCCAGCAGTTTAGCGGACGGGAGGCCTGGCTACACCTTC.

This clonotype was observed at least ten times. The V call is TRBV15, the J call TRBJ1-1; possibly TRBD1 for D (5 bases). CDR1 and CDR2 from the germline V gene are LNHNV and YYDKDF (reference sequence). This CDR3 contains 15 residues. V was cut by 0 bases and J by 5 bases, with 13 bases left in between. CDR3 amino acids: CATSREEGRSTEAFF. DNA for the CDR3: TGTGCCACCAGCAGAGAGGAGGGGCGAAGTACTGAAGCTTTCTTT.

This clonotype was counted at least ten times. This chain connects TRBV6-4 to TRBJ2-2, with a tentative D call TRBD2 (5 bases). Germline values: CDR1 MRHNA, CDR2 SNTAGT. The CDR3 extends over 16 amino acids. V was shortened by 3 bases and J by 6 bases, with 17 bases between the two germline ends. CDR3 region: CASSESVGVLPGELFF. In nucleotides, the CDR3 is TGTGCCAGCAGTGAAAGTGTGGGAGTTTTACCCGGGGAGCTGTTTTTT.

This clonotype was recorded many times. This chain joins TRBV6-1 and TRBJ1-6; D is possibly TRBD1 (6 bases). V lost 3 bases and J 7 bases, leaving 10 bases between the germline ends. Germline V gene lookup returns CDR1 MNHNS and CDR2 SASEGT. This CDR3 has 14 residues. This CDR3 reads CASSEDSTNSPLHF. The DNA of the CDR3 is TGTGCCAGCAGTGAGGACAGTACCAATTCACCCCTCCACTTT.

The V and J genes are TRBV7-2 and TRBJ2-7; D is possibly TRBD2 (6 bases). V lost 3 bases and J 6 bases, leaving 12 bases between the germline ends. The CDR3 runs 13 residues. The V gene's germline CDR1 is SGHTA and CDR2 FQGNSA. CDR3 region: CASSFFWGGEQYF. The CDR3 bases are TGTGCCAGCAGCTTCTTTTGGGGAGGCGAGCAGTACTTC.

This clonotype was seen just once. With a much larger clone just one base away, this may be a read error. This CDR3 reads CACRLTGTNNEQFF. The CDR3 bases are TGTGCCTGCAGACTTACCGGGACTAACAATGAGCAGTTCTTC. The chain couples TRBV2 to TRBJ2-1; 7 bases fit TRBD2. The CDR3 loop spans 14 amino acids. Germline-derived CDR1 and CDR2 are SNHLY and FYNNEI.

The chain joins TRBV15 to TRBJ2-7, with 7 bases fitting TRBD1. This CDR3 contains 16 residues. CDR1 and CDR2 (germline): LNHNV, YYDKDF (reference sequence). The V gene end was trimmed by 3 bases and the J gene end by 4 bases; junction bases not matched to a gene: 12. CDR3 protein: CATSRAAQRQGYEQYF. The CDR3, as DNA: TGTGCCACCAGCAGGGCGGCCCAGAGACAGGGTTACGAGCAGTACTTC.

This clonotype was detected many times. The CDR3 spells CASSLLYFGGCYEQYF. CDR3 nucleotide sequence: TGTGCCAGCAGCTTACTTTACTTCGGGGGATGCTACGAGCAGTACTTC. V and J are TRBV7-3 and TRBJ2-7; TRBD2 might be the D (6 bases). V was shortened by 2 bases and J by 3 bases, with 17 bases between the two germline ends. The CDR3 length is 16 residues. Per the germline V gene, CDR1 is SGHTA and CDR2 is FQGTGA.

This clonotype was seen just once. The genes are TRBV7-9 and TRBJ2-2, with D uncertain. V lost 2 bases, J lost 11 bases, and 9 bases lay in between. The CDR3 extends over 12 amino acids. Germline lookup yields CDR1 SEHNR and CDR2 FQNEAQ (reference sequence). As DNA, the CDR3 is TGTGCCAGCAGCTTATACGCCGCAGAGCTGTTTTTT. Translated: CASSLYAAELFF.